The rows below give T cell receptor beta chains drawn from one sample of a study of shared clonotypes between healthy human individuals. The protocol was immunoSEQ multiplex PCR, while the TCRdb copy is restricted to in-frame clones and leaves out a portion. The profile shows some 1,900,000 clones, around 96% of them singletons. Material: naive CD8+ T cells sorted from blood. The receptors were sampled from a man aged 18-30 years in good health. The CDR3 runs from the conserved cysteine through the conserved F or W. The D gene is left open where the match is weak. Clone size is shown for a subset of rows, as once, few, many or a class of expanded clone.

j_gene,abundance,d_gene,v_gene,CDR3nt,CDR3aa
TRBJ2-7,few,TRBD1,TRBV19,TGTGCCAGTCTCTTCTCGACAGGGAAATCCTACGAGCAGTACTTC,CASLFSTGKSYEQYF
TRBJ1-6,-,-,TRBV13,TGTGCCAGCACCCTGAACGATGGAAGCTCCTATAATTCACCCCTCCACTTT,CASTLNDGSSYNSPLHF
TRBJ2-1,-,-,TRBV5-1,TGCGCCAGCAGCTGGCCTAGTAATGAGCAGTTCTTC,CASSWPSNEQFF
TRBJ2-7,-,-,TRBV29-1,TGCAGCGTTGAGCCGGGGGCTGGGTACGAGCAGTACTTC,CSVEPGAGYEQYF
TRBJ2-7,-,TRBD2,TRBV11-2,TGTGCCAGCAGCTTGGATAGCGGGAGACTCAGCTCCTACGAGCAGTACTTC,CASSLDSGRLSSYEQYF
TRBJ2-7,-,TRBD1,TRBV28,TGTGCCAGCACCCTGACAGGGGGTACCTACGAGCAGTACTTC,CASTLTGGTYEQYF
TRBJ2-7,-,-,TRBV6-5,TGTGCCAGCAGTTTAACCGGGAGTTCCTACGAGCAGTACTTC,CASSLTGSSYEQYF
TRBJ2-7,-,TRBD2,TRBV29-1,TGCAGCGCCACGGAACTAGCGGGCGAGCAGTACTTC,CSATELAGEQYF
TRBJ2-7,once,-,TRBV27,TGTGCCAGCAGTTTAAAGCTAAGGCCTACCTACGAGCAGTACTTC,CASSLKLRPTYEQYF
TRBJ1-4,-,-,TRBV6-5,TGTGCCAGCAGTTACTCAGGGGCCCAGGAAAAACTGTTTTTT,CASSYSGAQEKLFF
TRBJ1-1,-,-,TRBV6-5,TGTGCCAGCAGTTACAGGGTAGGGAACACTGAAGCTTTCTTT,CASSYRVGNTEAFF
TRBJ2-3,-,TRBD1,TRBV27,TGTGCCAGCAGTTCCCTGACAGGGTTTGGCGGTGGCACAGATACGCAGTATTTT,CASSSLTGFGGGTDTQYF
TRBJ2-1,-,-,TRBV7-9,TGTGCCAGCAGCTCCGCCTTAAGAAATGAGCAGTTCTTC,CASSSALRNEQFF
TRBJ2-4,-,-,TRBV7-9,TGTGCCAGCAGCTTAGTACGGGGGCAGCAAAACATTCAGTACTTC,CASSLVRGQQNIQYF
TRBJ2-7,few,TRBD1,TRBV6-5,TGTGCCAGCAGTTGGGGACAGGGGGCCTACGAGCAGTACTTC,CASSWGQGAYEQYF
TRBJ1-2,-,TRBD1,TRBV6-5,TGTGCCAGCAGTTTCGTACAGGGGTCGAGCTATGGCTACACCTTC,CASSFVQGSSYGYTF
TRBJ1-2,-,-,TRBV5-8,TGTGCCAGCAGCTTTTCGGCAGCTAACTATGGCTACACCTTC,CASSFSAANYGYTF